This T cell receptor beta chain was observed in a study of CD8 T cells in ankylosing spondylitis (dated by TCRdb to between 2016 and 2019). About the full investigation: To find TCR variants linked to disease, the study profiled T cell receptor beta repertoires in ankylosing spondylitis patients and healthy donors. The full study cohort comprised about 24 ankylosing spondylitis patients and roughly 100 healthy donors. Samples of peripheral blood were taken, and for ankylosing spondylitis patients, synovial fluid was collected as well.

This clonotype was counted between two and nine times. Its antigen has not been determined. Within one base of it there is no much larger clone, and no base qualities were kept. Here is what the overall study found, with its caveats: Some motif variants had previously been reported in the synovial fluid and blood of reactive arthritis patients, which suggests shared mechanisms of disease initiation. The disease-linked clones were reported to be significantly enriched in matched synovial fluid samples from ankylosing spondylitis patients. In peripheral blood, the disease-linked clones were found at relatively low frequencies and had a CD8+ phenotype. Blood from ankylosing spondylitis patients appeared to be characterized by a TCR beta motif made up of several highly homologous amino acid variants.

The CDR3 runs 16 amino acids, cysteine and phenylalanine included. Just the 48-base CDR3 DNA is kept, in frame starting at base 1. CDR1 is given as MNHEY and CDR2 as SVGEGT, both from the germline V gene. The trim is 7 bases for V and 3 bases for J, with a gap of 19 bases between the germline ends. Synovial fluid samples and blood samples obtained from the same ankylosing spondylitis patients were matched. The sequencing machine was an Illumina HiSeq 2500. TCR beta libraries were prepared by quantitative 5'-RACE with molecular barcodes. The authors processed their data as follows. A new computational method based on a probabilistic model of VDJ rearrangement was used to identify disease-linked TCR variants. Through fastp at Q25 and MiXCR, TCRdb rebuilt clones from the public reads, retaining in-frame beta chains. Identical CDR3 protein sequences are pooled into one entry, listed with their most common genes and DNA. TCRdb's processing, not the study's, gives the V and J calls here. This sample gives under 150,000 distinct CDR3 sequences in total; approximately 8.4% of them show up just once. The ten largest make up 7.3% of the sample.

This sequence originates from a male donor with ankylosing spondylitis. The chain is made from TRBV6-2 or TRBV6-3 and TRBJ1-5; TRBD1 is perhaps the D gene, given 5 matching bases. What was sequenced was synovial fluid, either unsorted or a sorted T cell fraction (not recorded which). The encoded CDR3 is CASMGRAGDFNQPQHF. The DNA reads TGTGCCAGCATGGGACGGGCAGGAGATTTCAATCAGCCCCAGCATTTT.